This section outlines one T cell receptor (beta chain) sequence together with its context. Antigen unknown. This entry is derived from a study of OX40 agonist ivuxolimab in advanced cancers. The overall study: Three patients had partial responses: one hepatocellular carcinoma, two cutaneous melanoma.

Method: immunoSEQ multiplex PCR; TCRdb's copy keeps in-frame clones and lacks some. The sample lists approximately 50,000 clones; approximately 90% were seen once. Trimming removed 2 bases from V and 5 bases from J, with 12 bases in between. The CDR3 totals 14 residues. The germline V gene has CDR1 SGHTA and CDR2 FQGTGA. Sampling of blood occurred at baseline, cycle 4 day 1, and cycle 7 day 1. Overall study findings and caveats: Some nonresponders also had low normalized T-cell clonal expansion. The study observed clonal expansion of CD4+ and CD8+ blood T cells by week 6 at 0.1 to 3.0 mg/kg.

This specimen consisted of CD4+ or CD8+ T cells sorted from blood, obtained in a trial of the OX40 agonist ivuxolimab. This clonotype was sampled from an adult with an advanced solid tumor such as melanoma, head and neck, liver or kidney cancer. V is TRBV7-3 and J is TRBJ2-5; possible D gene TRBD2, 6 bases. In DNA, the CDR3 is TGTGCCAGCAGCTTAGCGGGGCGGGCGGAGACCCAGTACTTC. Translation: CASSLAGRAETQYF.